The rows below give T cell receptor beta chains drawn from one sample of a study of T cell responses to AZD1222 COVID-19 vaccine. Using immunoSEQ multiplex PCR, the repertoire was profiled, and TCRdb retains in-frame clones only, with some absent. Altogether approximately 110,000 clones are present, about 90% being singletons, with the ten largest covering 4.4%. Material: peripheral blood, obtained on day 0 of AZD1222 vaccination. All receptors come from an adult in good health. Both conserved end residues are part of each CDR3. D genes are given only for firm matches. Clone sizes are given selectively: once, few, many, or a class where the clone is expanded.

cdr3_aa	cdr3_nt	j_call	d_call	v_call	clone_size
CASRDSDNSPLHF	TGTGCCAGCAGGGACAGCGATAATTCACCCCTCCACTTT	TRBJ1-6	-	TRBV6-5	once
CASSPGKMNTEAFF	TGTGCCAGCAGTCCAGGGAAAATGAACACTGAAGCTTTCTTT	TRBJ1-1	-	TRBV28	-
CASGWEGKIESEAFF	TGTGCCAGCGGTTGGGAAGGGAAGATAGAGTCTGAAGCTTTCTTT	TRBJ1-1	-	TRBV21-1	-
CASSPETGLMNYGYTF	TGTGCCAGCAGCCCGGAGACAGGGCTTATGAACTATGGCTACACCTTC	TRBJ1-2	TRBD1	TRBV5-8	-
CAISESSGDSYEQYF	TGTGCCATCAGTGAGTCATCGGGGGATTCCTACGAGCAGTACTTC	TRBJ2-7	-	TRBV10-3	once
CASSSTQVTNEKLFF	TGTGCCAGCAGCTCAACTCAGGTTACTAATGAAAAACTGTTTTTT	TRBJ1-4	-	TRBV7-9	-
CASSISGTGFHEQYF	TGCGCCAGCAGCATCTCCGGGACAGGGTTCCACGAGCAGTACTTC	TRBJ2-7	TRBD1	TRBV5-1	-
CASSSGFTGELFF	TGTGCCAGCAGCTCAGGGTTCACCGGGGAGCTGTTTTTT	TRBJ2-2	-	TRBV6-5	-
CASSVVPSGRGEQFF	TGTGCCAGCAGCGTAGTTCCTAGCGGGAGAGGGGAGCAGTTCTTC	TRBJ2-1	TRBD2	TRBV9	-
CASSSGDSGNTIYF	TGTGCCAGTAGTTCCGGGGATAGTGGAAACACCATATATTTT	TRBJ1-3	-	TRBV19	-
CASTIGPDSPYNSPLHF	TGTGCCAGCACTATTGGCCCTGACAGCCCCTATAATTCACCCCTCCACTTT	TRBJ1-6	-	TRBV6-4	-
CASSPPGTPGHF	TGTGCCAGTAGTCCCCCAGGGACCCCGGGCCACTTT	TRBJ1-6	-	TRBV19	-
CASSQEQGAGGYTF	TGCGCCAGCAGCCAAGAACAGGGGGCGGGCGGCTACACCTTC	TRBJ1-2	TRBD1	TRBV4-1	-
CASSDSPPGDEQYF	TGTGCCAGCAGTGATAGTCCCCCTGGGGACGAGCAGTACTTC	TRBJ2-7	-	TRBV6-1	-
CASSDSGGRRRETQYF	TGTGCCAGCAGTGATTCAGGGGGGCGACGAAGGGAGACCCAGTACTTC	TRBJ2-5	-	TRBV6-1	-
CASSPPGRAGAEAFF	TGTGCCAGCAGCCCCCCCGGCAGGGCCGGGGCTGAAGCTTTCTTT	TRBJ1-1	-	TRBV11-2	-
CAWREGQVNTEAFF	TGTGCCTGGCGAGAAGGACAGGTGAACACTGAAGCTTTCTTT	TRBJ1-1	TRBD1	TRBV30	-
CASSLNPVGGNSPLHF	TGTGCCAGCAGCCTGAACCCGGTGGGGGGGAATTCACCCCTCCACTTT	TRBJ1-6	-	TRBV5-8	-
CASSFWGRANYGYTF	TGTGCCAGCAGCTTCTGGGGCCGAGCTAACTATGGCTACACCTTC	TRBJ1-2	-	TRBV7-8	-
CASKGQGADTQYF	TGTGCCAGCAAGGGCCAAGGGGCAGATACGCAGTATTTT	TRBJ2-3	-	TRBV2	-
CASRPGSGRGETQYF	TGTGCCAGCAGGCCCGGTAGCGGGAGGGGAGAGACCCAGTACTTC	TRBJ2-5	TRBD2	TRBV6-5	-
CASSSRQGRDTEAFF	TGTGCCAGCAGTTCCCGGCAGGGAAGAGACACTGAAGCTTTCTTT	TRBJ1-1	-	TRBV6-5	-
CASSFRGAGGEAFF	TGTGCCAGCAGCTTCCGGGGGGCAGGAGGTGAAGCTTTCTTT	TRBJ1-1	-	TRBV5-4	-
CATSTGTAMNTEAFF	TGTGCCACCAGCACAGGGACAGCTATGAACACTGAAGCTTTCTTT	TRBJ1-1	TRBD1	TRBV15	once
CASTRGRYSNQPQHF	TGTGCCAGTACCCGGGGCAGATATAGCAATCAGCCCCAGCATTTT	TRBJ1-5	-	TRBV19	-
CASSPYDSNTGELFF	TGCGCCAGCAGCCCGTACGACAGTAACACCGGGGAGCTGTTTTTT	TRBJ2-2	-	TRBV5-1	-
CASSYVLAYEQYF	TGTGCCAGCAGTTACGTTCTCGCCTACGAGCAGTACTTC	TRBJ2-7	-	TRBV6-5	-
CASSPGTGAGYEQYF	TGTGCCAGTAGCCCCGGGACAGGGGCAGGCTACGAGCAGTACTTC	TRBJ2-7	TRBD1	TRBV19	-
CASSLGGHSNTEAFF	TGTGCCAGCAGCTTAGGTGGCCACTCGAACACTGAAGCTTTCTTT	TRBJ1-1	-	TRBV11-3	-
CASGTGRENSNQPQHF	TGTGCCAGCGGTACAGGGCGGGAGAATAGCAATCAGCCCCAGCATTTT	TRBJ1-5	-	TRBV16	-
CASGWDTQYF	TGTGCCAGCGGGTGGGATACGCAGTATTTT	TRBJ2-3	-	TRBV2	once
CASSLRAGGEWETQYF	TGTGCCAGCAGCCTCCGGGCAGGGGGCGAGTGGGAGACCCAGTACTTC	TRBJ2-5	TRBD1	TRBV7-8	-
CASSQDEIYSNQPQHF	TGCGCCAGCAGCCAAGACGAGATCTATAGCAATCAGCCCCAGCATTTT	TRBJ1-5	-	TRBV4-1	-
CASSDWGQFRRYEQYF	TGTGCCAGCAGTGATTGGGGCCAGTTTAGGCGCTACGAGCAGTACTTC	TRBJ2-7	-	TRBV2	-
CASSPQGPGELFF	TGTGCCAGCTCACCACAGGGTCCCGGGGAGCTGTTTTTT	TRBJ2-2	-	TRBV18	-
CASSLNSGANTGELFF	TGTGCCAGCAGCTTGAATAGCGGGGCGAACACCGGGGAGCTGTTTTTT	TRBJ2-2	TRBD2	TRBV5-4	-
CASSPRGPQHF	TGTGCCAGCAGCCCGCGAGGACCCCAGCATTTT	TRBJ1-5	-	TRBV28	-
CASSPVGGTYEQYF	TGTGCCAGCAGTCCAGTGGGGGGGACCTACGAGCAGTACTTC	TRBJ2-7	TRBD2	TRBV6-6	-
CASSLGAASYNEQFF	TGTGCCAGCAGCTTAGGGGCGGCTTCCTACAATGAGCAGTTCTTC	TRBJ2-1	-	TRBV7-9	-
CASSLGTGGGTEAFF	TGTGCCAGCAGCTTAGGGACAGGGGGCGGGACTGAAGCTTTCTTT	TRBJ1-1	TRBD1	TRBV5-6	-
CATSEPEGIDQPQHF	TGTGCCACCAGCGAGCCGGAGGGAATCGATCAGCCCCAGCATTTT	TRBJ1-5	-	TRBV24-1	-
CASSSIQGVQETQYF	TGTGCCAGCAGTTCGATACAGGGGGTGCAAGAGACCCAGTACTTC	TRBJ2-5	TRBD1	TRBV28	-
CASSNGLAGLTGELFF	TGTGCCAGCAGCAACGGACTAGCGGGACTCACCGGGGAGCTGTTTTTT	TRBJ2-2	TRBD2	TRBV7-9	-
CASRAGQPPEAFF	TGTGCCAGCAGGGCCGGACAGCCCCCTGAAGCTTTCTTT	TRBJ1-1	-	TRBV28	-
CASSRGIMNTEAFF	TGTGCCAGCAGTCGCGGCATTATGAACACTGAAGCTTTCTTT	TRBJ1-1	-	TRBV2	once
CAIVTQGDHYGYTF	TGTGCCATAGTCACCCAGGGGGATCACTATGGCTACACCTTC	TRBJ1-2	TRBD1	TRBV28	once
CASSLSPVQPQHF	TGTGCCAGCAGTTTAAGCCCGGTTCAGCCCCAGCATTTT	TRBJ1-5	-	TRBV27	once
CACSREGLNEQFF	TGTGCCTGCAGCAGGGAGGGCCTCAATGAGCAGTTCTTC	TRBJ2-1	TRBD2	TRBV27	-
CATRGRLDQPQHF	TGTGCCACGAGGGGCAGGCTAGATCAGCCCCAGCATTTT	TRBJ1-5	-	TRBV2	-
CASSEGGASGNTIYF	TGTGCCAGCAGTGAAGGAGGGGCCTCTGGAAACACCATATATTTT	TRBJ1-3	-	TRBV6-1	-
CASSTRLDGSYEQYF	TGTGCCAGCAGCACGAGATTGGACGGCTCCTACGAGCAGTACTTC	TRBJ2-7	-	TRBV7-8	-
CASSYSNRGRETQYF	TGTGCCAGCAGTTACTCGAACAGGGGTCGGGAGACCCAGTACTTC	TRBJ2-5	TRBD1	TRBV6-7	-
CASSPPFGGGGEQFF	TGTGCCAGCTCACCACCATTCGGGGGGGGAGGTGAGCAGTTCTTC	TRBJ2-1	TRBD2	TRBV18	-
CASSFRGTSNQPQHF	TGTGCCAGCAGCTTCAGGGGCACTAGCAATCAGCCCCAGCATTTT	TRBJ1-5	-	TRBV5-6	-